The source of this T cell receptor (beta chain) is a study of T cell clonotyping in hematopoietic cell transplantation. For the study at large: Recipients' pretransplant samples followed cytoreduction.

Time point described: recipient sample about 28 days before transplant, after cytoreduction. For this clone: The antigen remains unidentified.

Study-wide results and caveats: After transplant, recipient diversity fell while pathologically expanded clonotypes grew through day 180. Without cell sorting, CD4 versus CD8 contributions remain unresolved.

The ends lost 0 bases at V and 1 base at J; junction bases unmatched: 0. The CDR3 runs to 16 residues. CDR1 is SGHRS, CDR2 YFSETQ, per germline. This table comes from immunoSEQ multiplex PCR, and its TCRdb copy is limited to in-frame clones, with some not included. This table holds roughly 16,000 clones, roughly 93% found once. This TCR came from a man aged 18 to 30 with biphenotypic leukemia. Some clones in this sample may be carry-over from other donors' samples. The rearrangement uses TRBV5-1 and TRBJ2-2, with 10 positions matching TRBD1. The sequenced sample was peripheral blood mononuclear cells, obtained before stem cell transplant. CDR3 DNA: TGCGCCAGCAGCTTGGGGGACAGGGGGAACACCGGGGAGCTGTTTTTT. Translating it yields CASSLGDRGNTGELFF.